Sequencing of this TCR beta chain was carried out in a study of cytomegalovirus exposure and HLA in healthy donors. Deletions cut 11 bases from V and 5 bases from J, with 10 bases between. Germline V gene lookup returns CDR1 MNHNS and CDR2 SASEGT. The CDR3 loop spans 11 amino acids. Use of 60 Vbeta and 13 Jbeta primers characterized the PCR. Clones were sequenced by immunoSEQ multiplex PCR, and TCRdb holds only the in-frame ones, with some missing. This table holds about 130,000 clones, 81% found once. The chain links TRBV6-1 to TRBJ1-5; a possible D gene is TRBD1 (6 bases). Sequenced input: PBMCs. The sequence came from a woman in her forties in good health and CMV-seropositive. The CDR3: CAAGAHQPQHF. For the CDR3, the DNA is TGTGCCGCGGGGGCCCATCAGCCCCAGCATTTT.